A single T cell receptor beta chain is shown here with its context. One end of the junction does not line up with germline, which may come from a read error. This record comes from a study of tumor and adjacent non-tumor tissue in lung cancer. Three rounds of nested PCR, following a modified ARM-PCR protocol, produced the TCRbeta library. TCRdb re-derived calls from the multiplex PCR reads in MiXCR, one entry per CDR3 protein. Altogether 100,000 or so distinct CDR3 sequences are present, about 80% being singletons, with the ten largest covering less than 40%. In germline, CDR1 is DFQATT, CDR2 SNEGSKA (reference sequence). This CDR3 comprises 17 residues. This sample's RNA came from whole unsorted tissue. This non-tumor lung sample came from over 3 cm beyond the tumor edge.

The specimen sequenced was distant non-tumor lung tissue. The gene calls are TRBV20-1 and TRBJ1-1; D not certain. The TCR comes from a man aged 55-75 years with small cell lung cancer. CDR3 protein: CIARSGLGTISNTEAFF. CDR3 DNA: TGCATTGCTAGAAGTGGGCTGGGCACTATATCCAACACTGAAGCTTTCTTT.